The text below deals with one T cell receptor (beta chain). Its antigen is unidentified. The record originates from a study of read filtering for tumor transcriptome and immune sequencing. Across the study: The cohort had more than 16 men and more than 11 women aged roughly 45 to 90, mean around 66 years. Broader study findings: Compared with RNA-seq, IR-seq gave much higher clonotype depth and reliability.

The library was built from 400 to 500 ng RNA with molecular barcoded adaptors for alpha/delta and beta/gamma chains. TCRdb reprocessed the reads via MiXCR and lists one record per CDR3 protein. The sample consists of some 120,000 distinct CDR3 sequences, approximately 12% of them appearing once. The CDR3 runs to 14 residues. Germline V gives CDR1 GTSNPN, CDR2 SVGIG (reference sequence). The germline V and J ends were trimmed by 2 bases and 3 bases, with 11 bases remaining between them. The TCR sequence derives from a donor older than 35 with multiple myeloma. Sample: a population of CD138-negative cells sorted from bone marrow. This chain connects TRBV30 to TRBJ2-1, with D uncertain. In DNA, the CDR3 is TGTGCCTGGAGTTCTCGGACCCACTACAATGAGCAGTTCTTC. Translation: CAWSSRTHYNEQFF.